These 19 T cell receptor beta chains share one sample of origin, sequenced in a study of vaccination and CD4 T cells after COVID-19. These receptors have no known antigen. Treatment in this sample: 10-day PBMC culture with coronavirus spike peptide pools or control peptides (ViraFEST assay). Sequencing of cultured CD4+ T cell DNA used the Oncomine TCR Beta short-read assay. TCRdb re-derived calls from the PCR reads in MiXCR, one entry per CDR3 protein. The sample yields 9,500 to 15,000 distinct CDR3 sequences, roughly 60% seen once. The sequenced sample was CD4+ T cells from blood, cultured in vitro, obtained before SARS-CoV-2 vaccination. The source is a human donor who had recovered from COVID-19.

This clonotype was found once. J is TRBJ1-5 and V is TRBV7-8; TRBD1 agrees at 9 bases. V shed 3 bases, J shed 7 bases, and the junction held 4 bases outside the gene matches. This CDR3 spans 14 amino acids. Looked up from germline, CDR1 is SGHVS and CDR2 is FQNEAQ. The CDR3 reads CASSFRQGGQPQHF. CDR3 DNA: TGTGCCAGCAGCTTCCGACAGGGGGGGCAGCCCCAGCATTTT.

Judged by abundance, this clonotype is medium-sized. The chain links TRBV12-3 or TRBV12-4 to TRBJ2-5, with 12 bases aligning to TRBD2. The ends lost 5 bases at V and 6 bases at J; junction bases unmatched: 7. The CDR3 has 15 residues. CDR3 residues: CASSMTSGSGKTQYF. Written as DNA, the CDR3 is TGTGCCAGCAGTATGACTAGCGGGAGTGGAAAGACCCAGTACTTC.

A few counts support this clonotype. The chain has TRBV6-2 or TRBV6-3 and TRBJ2-5; 9 bases are a match to TRBD2. Trimming cost V 6 bases and J 2 bases; bases outside gene matches: 7. Germline CDR1 is MNHEY and CDR2 is SVGEGT. The CDR3 contains 15 residues. The CDR3 region has the DNA TGTGCCAGCAGGGATAGCGGGGGCCCTCAAGAGACCCAGTACTTC. Amino acids: CASRDSGGPQETQYF.

The CDR3 is CASSNPRGASNEQFF. In DNA, the CDR3 is TGTGCCAGCAGCAACCCCAGGGGGGCGAGCAATGAGCAGTTCTTC. V gene TRBV6-1 combines with J gene TRBJ2-1; the D gene is possibly TRBD1 (7 bases). Trimming shortened V by 6 bases and J by 6 bases, and 18 bases separated the two germline ends. This CDR3 spans 15 amino acids. Germline lookup yields CDR1 MNHNS and CDR2 SASEGT.

Sample share makes this clonotype medium-sized (0.01 to 0.1%). V usage is TRBV6-1 and J usage is TRBJ1-5; D is perhaps TRBD1 (6 bases). The CDR3 is 15 amino acids. Germline loops: CDR1 MNHNS, CDR2 SASEGT. Deletions cut 1 base from V and 7 bases from J, with 14 bases between. CDR3 loop: CASSEGTEGHQPQHF. The CDR3 region has the DNA TGTGCCAGCAGTGAAGGGACAGAAGGTCACCAGCCCCAGCATTTT.

The chain carries TRBV7-2 and TRBJ2-7, with D tentatively TRBD1 (6 bases). V was shortened by 2 bases and J by 0 bases, with 14 bases between the two germline ends. Germline V gene data show CDR1 as SGHTA and CDR2 as FQGNSA. This CDR3 comprises 16 residues. The CDR3, as DNA: TGTGCCAGCAGCTTACGAGGGACATTGAGCTCCTACGAGCAGTACTTC. It is translated as CASSLRGTLSSYEQYF.

J is TRBJ2-7 and V is TRBV20-1, with D perhaps matching TRBD2 (6 bases). V was trimmed by 0 bases and J by 6 bases, leaving 18 bases between them. CDR1 and CDR2 (germline): DFQATT, SNEGSKA (reference sequence). This CDR3 region has 15 residues. The CDR3 reads CSARELGAGRVEQYF. CDR3 sequence (DNA): TGCAGTGCTAGAGAACTTGGGGCGGGAAGGGTCGAGCAGTACTTC.

This clonotype has only a few counts. The V gene is TRBV11-3, the J gene TRBJ1-6; no firm D call. Trimming cost V 5 bases and J 5 bases, with 7 bases left between them. The CDR3 runs 13 residues. CDR1 is SGHNT, CDR2 YENEEA, per germline. In DNA, the CDR3 is TGTGCCAGCAGCCCTCGGAATAATTCACCCCTCCACTTT. This encodes CASSPRNNSPLHF.

This chain links TRBV6-1 with TRBJ1-1, with 8 bases aligning to TRBD1. V dropped 5 bases and J dropped 10; count of bases not matched to a gene: 3. This CDR3 region has 11 residues. In germline, CDR1 is MNHNS, CDR2 SASEGT. The CDR3 here is CASSHGQGAFF. The CDR3 nucleotides are TGTGCCAGCAGTCATGGACAGGGAGCTTTCTTT.

This clonotype was picked up a small number of times. The J gene is TRBJ1-2, the V gene TRBV9; 8 bases match TRBD1. J was trimmed by 6 bases and V by 4 bases; bases with no gene match: 8. Germline V gives CDR1 SGDLS, CDR2 YYNGEE. The CDR3 contains 14 residues. CDR3 protein: CASSPAGGLDGYTF. The CDR3 nucleotides read TGTGCCAGCAGCCCCGCAGGGGGCTTGGATGGCTACACCTTC.

This clonotype was counted only a few times. The chain joins TRBV20-1 to TRBJ2-5; 9 bases agree with TRBD2. V shed 1 base and J 3 bases; nucleotides not matched to a gene: 9. CDR1 and CDR2 (germline): DFQATT, SNEGSKA (reference sequence). The CDR3 contains 16 residues. Written as DNA, the CDR3 is TGCAGTGCTAGAGGGGACCTAGCGGGAACAAAAGAGACCCAGTACTTC. Amino acids: CSARGDLAGTKETQYF.

The rearrangement links TRBV19 to TRBJ1-5, with D perhaps TRBD1 (6 bases). This CDR3 region has 15 residues. Germline values: CDR1 LNHDA, CDR2 SQIVND (reference sequence). V was clipped by 7 bases and J by 4 bases, with 17 bases between them. The CDR3 sequence is CASILGGQGNQPQHF. CDR3 nucleotides: TGTGCCAGTATCCTGGGGGGGCAGGGTAATCAGCCCCAGCATTTT. Full variable domain (missing parts from reference TRBV19 and TRBJ1-5): DGGITQSPKYLFRKEGQNVTLSCEQNLNHDAMYWYRQDPGQGLRLIYYSQIVNDFQKGDIAEGYSVSREKKESFPLTVTSAQKNPTAFYLCASILGGQGNQPQHFGDGTRLSIL.

CDR3 DNA: TGTGCCACCAGCAGAGGAAATCGCGTCGGGGAGCTGTTTTTT. It specifies CATSRGNRVGELFF. This chain links TRBV15 with TRBJ2-2; D unresolved. Deletions cut 1 base from V and 7 bases from J, with 10 bases between. Per germline, CDR1 LNHNV and CDR2 YYDKDF (reference sequence). The CDR3 consists of 14 residues.

This chain links TRBV19 with TRBJ2-5; 12 bases are shared with TRBD2. CDR3 length equals 17 residues. Per the germline V gene, CDR1 is LNHDA and CDR2 is SQIVND (reference sequence). J gave up 0 bases and V 5 bases, and 7 bases lay outside the gene matches. The CDR3, as DNA: TGTGCCAGTAGTGGCGCTAGCGGGGGGGAATACCAAGAGACCCAGTACTTC. The encoded protein is CASSGASGGEYQETQYF.

There are a few counts of this clonotype. V is TRBV7-2 and J is TRBJ2-5, with 8 bases that match TRBD1. The CDR3 is made up of 15 amino acids. The V gene's germline CDR1 is SGHTA and CDR2 FQGNSA. The V gene end was trimmed by 0 bases and the J gene end by 5 bases; junction bases not matched to a gene: 5. DNA for the CDR3: TGTGCCAGCAGCTTAGCGGCAGGGGGCGGGGAGACCCAGTACTTC. Its protein product is CASSLAAGGGETQYF.

V gene TRBV19 combines with J gene TRBJ1-2; 7 bases map to TRBD1. The CDR3 is made up of 13 amino acids. CDR1 is LNHDA, CDR2 SQIVND, per germline (reference sequence). V was pared by 7 bases and J by 11 bases, with 13 bases of the junction left unmatched. The CDR3 DNA reads TGTGCCAGTACCACGACAGGGATTAGGAGTTACACCTTC. Its translation: CASTTTGIRSYTF.

This chain joins TRBV7-3 and TRBJ2-3; D ambiguous. The length of the CDR3 is 14 residues. With 4 bases removed from V and 4 bases from J, the gap between germline ends came to 12 bases. In germline, CDR1 is SGHTA, CDR2 FQGTGA. CDR3 in amino acids: CASSSQDRADTQYF. CDR3 coding DNA: TGTGCCAGCAGCTCCCAGGACCGCGCAGATACGCAGTATTTT. The whole variable domain, remainder taken from reference TRBV7-3 and TRBJ2-3, is GAGVSQTPSNKVTEKGKYVELRCDPISGHTALYWYRQSLGQGPEFLIYFQGTGAADDSGLPNDRFFAVRPEGSVSTLKIQRTERGDSAVYLCASSSQDRADTQYFGPGTRLTVL.

This clonotype showed up just a few times. The V and J genes are TRBV7-2 and TRBJ1-6; 7 bases align to TRBD1. V trimming: 5 bases; J trimming: 10 bases; junction bases outside the gene matches: 8. CDR1 is SGHTA and CDR2 is FQGNSA in the germline V gene. The CDR3 totals 14 residues. The CDR3 reads CASSLGDSRSPLHF. In DNA, the CDR3 is TGTGCCAGCAGCCTCGGGGACAGTAGGTCACCCCTCCACTTT. The variable domain in full, with the rest retrieved from reference TRBV7-2 and TRBJ1-6, is GAGVSQSPSNKVTEKGKDVELRCDPISGHTALYWYRQSLGQGLEFLIYFQGNSAPDKSGLPSDRFSAERTGGSVSTLTIQRTQQEDSAVYLCASSLGDSRSPLHFGNGTRLTVT.

This chain connects TRBV20-1 to TRBJ1-5, with unresolved D. The CDR3 extends over 15 amino acids. Looked up from germline, CDR1 is DFQATT and CDR2 is SNEGSKA (reference sequence). The germline V and J ends were trimmed by 0 bases and 3 bases, with 12 bases remaining between them. In nucleotides, the CDR3 is TGCAGTGCTAGAGACCCAACTTCATACAATCAGCCCCAGCATTTT. It encodes CSARDPTSYNQPQHF.